This record covers a single TCR beta chain. This clone's antigen is unknown. Base qualities are not recorded, but no much larger clone differs from it by a single base. The library was made by the immunoSEQ multiplex PCR assay. RNA was extracted from all samples and reverse transcribed into cDNA as template for TCR sequencing. First-strand cDNA was synthesized using SuperScript III with a 2:1 mix of oligo-dT and random hexamers. A synthetic immune receptor repertoire was used to gauge amplification bias, and whatever bias remained was removed computationally. In the authors' own workflow: Raw reads were preprocessed to remove errors, and CDR3 was defined according to IMGT conventions as the region from the conserved cysteine to phenylalanine. To get clonality, Shannon entropy was normalized by log2 of the number of productive unique TCRs and the result was subtracted from 1. CD4 or CD8 identity of scalp clones was inferred by cross-referencing scalp TCRbeta sequences with sorted blood CD4 and CD8 repertoires. TCRdb retrieved this table from immuneACCESS and kept in-frame rearrangements only. Not all clones are present; in checked studies, unresolved V genes account for under half, and no reason is known for the remainder. V and J calls and clone size follow that table, whereas D and trimming were derived from the DNA. This sample has around 140,000 clones in its table, and approximately 50% of those were observed once. Approximately 1% of the sample is taken by the ten largest.

The sample originates from a study of CD8+ T cells in alopecia areata (dated by TCRdb to between 2018 and 2020). As for the study more broadly: The treated patients took part in an open-label pilot trial in which moderate-to-severe alopecia areata was treated with oral tofacitinib at 5 to 10 mg twice daily. Tofacitinib was administered for 6 to 18 months, and 6 months of follow-up off drug were then conducted to assess delayed response and recurrence. High-throughput TCRbeta sequencing was used to examine T cell clonal expansion in alopecia areata in both the C3H/HeJ mouse model and human patients. On the human side, TCRbeta sequencing was run on scalp tissue and on sorted CD4+ and CD8+ peripheral blood T cells from healthy controls and from alopecia areata patients with either patchy or totalis/universalis disease. Patients on tofacitinib were biopsied at baseline and after 4 and 24 weeks of treatment, and several of the patients also had a later scalp biopsy. Scalp clonality was compared among normal scalp (n=4), patchy alopecia areata scalp (n=8), and alopecia totalis/universalis scalp (n=8). The RNA source kit depended on sample type: the PAXgene miRNA kit for fixed scalp, the miRNeasy kit for PBMCs, and the RNeasy kit for mouse skin. TCRbeta CDR3 regions were amplified by immunoSEQ multiplex PCR with 35 Vbeta forward and 13 Jbeta reverse primers. Broader findings and caveats from the paper: Higher clonality and more expanded CD8+ clones were observed in lesional scalp than in normal scalp, particularly in alopecia totalis/universalis, a finding suggestive of antigenic drive. Shared TCR sequences between patients were less evident than in mice, which may be partly attributable to HLA diversity in the patient population. Resident alphabeta T cells in normal human skin are also sequenced, complicating scalp TCR repertoire analysis, unlike mouse skin dominated by gammadelta T cells.

The germline ends are 11 bases apart after V is trimmed by 1 base and J by 4 bases. The cysteine opens and the phenylalanine closes a CDR3 of 14 amino acids. CDR3 DNA only is kept here, 42 bases in frame from base 1. CDR1 and CDR2 are read off the germline V gene as SGHVS and FNYEAQ. The time point label here, explained by the study, means: baseline before oral tofacitinib. Lesional scalp punch biopsies and peripheral blood were obtained from alopecia areata patients. PBMCs were separated by density centrifugation and stained for CD3, CD4 and CD8, after which CD4+ and CD8+ T cells were sorted on a FACSAria.

This receptor was taken from a human donor with alopecia areata. This chain is built from TRBV7-6 and TRBJ2-7, with no confidently assigned D gene. Sequenced material: CD4+ T cells sorted from blood, taken at week 0. DNA sequence: TGTGCCAGCAGCTTAGGGGGAAGAGGATACGAGCAGTACTTC. Its protein reads: CASSLGGRGYEQYF.